This note documents a single T cell receptor (beta chain) sequence. Trimming removed 1 base at V and 4 bases at J, with 14 bases between. In germline, CDR1 is LGHNA, CDR2 YNFKEQ. This CDR3 has 16 amino acids. This entry belongs to a study of blood T cell repertoires in COVID-19. The overall study: The cDNA or gDNA used as material had been derived from T cells, B-cell-depleted T cells, or PBMCs.

Here immunoSEQ multiplex PCR was the method, and the copy in TCRdb shows in-frame clones only, minus some. The sample carries roughly 300,000 clones, roughly four fifths recorded once. The J gene is TRBJ2-1, the V gene TRBV4-2; no clear D gene. This clonotype originated in a woman in her 50s who had recovered from COVID-19. The sequenced sample consisted of peripheral blood. CDR3 coding DNA: TGTGCCAGCAGCCAAGCCTCCGCGACAATTTACAATGAGCAGTTCTTC. It codes for CASSQASATIYNEQFF.